What follows are 28 T cell receptor beta chains derived from one specimen sequenced in a study of CD8 T cells in Susac syndrome. Random-hexamer reverse transcription was applied to roughly 0.5 to 1 ug RNA. From the immunoSEQ multiplex PCR reads, TCRdb called clonotypes with MiXCR, one entry per CDR3 protein. The profile shows 150,000 to 200,000 distinct CDR3 sequences, just under 95% of them singletons. Material for sequencing was CD4+ T cells from PBMCs. The receptor source for this set is a human donor in good health.

This clonotype was observed a single time. The gene calls are TRBV10-3 and TRBJ2-1; no clear D. Germline CDR1 reads ENHRY; CDR2 reads SYGVKD. The length of the CDR3 is 14 residues. V dropped 2 bases and J dropped 3 bases, with 8 bases sitting between them. For the CDR3, the DNA is TGTGCCATCAGTGAGATTGGCAGCTACAATGAGCAGTTCTTC. Amino acids: CAISEIGSYNEQFF.

This chain joins TRBV2 and TRBJ1-5; D is unresolved. The CDR3 consists of 14 residues. The germline V gene encodes CDR1 SNHLY and CDR2 FYNNEI. Trimming removed 2 bases at V and 6 bases at J, with 11 bases between. CDR3 amino acids: CASSEIGSGQPQHF. CDR3 sequence (DNA): TGTGCCAGCAGTGAAATTGGATCGGGTCAGCCCCAGCATTTT. The full variable domain, rest sourced from reference TRBV2 and TRBJ1-5, is EPEVTQTPSHQVTQMGQEVILRCVPISNHLYFYWYRQILGQKVEFLVSFYNNEISEKSEIFDDQFSVERPDGSNFTLKIRSTKLEDSAMYFCASSEIGSGQPQHFGDGTRLSIL.

The chain uses TRBV20-1 and TRBJ2-7; 8 bases align to TRBD2. The CDR3 is made up of 12 amino acids. V lost 7 bases to trimming and J lost 2 bases; unmatched junction nucleotides: 4. The germline V gene has CDR1 DFQATT and CDR2 SNEGSKA (reference sequence). The CDR3 nucleotides read TGCAGTGTCGGACTAGCCACCTACGAGCAGTACTTC. Translating gives CSVGLATYEQYF.

The V call is TRBV6-5, the J call TRBJ1-2; D may be TRBD1 (5 bases). Trimming cost V 4 bases and J 5 bases, with 20 bases left between them. This CDR3 is built from 16 residues. In germline, CDR1 is MNHEY, CDR2 SVGAGI. This CDR3 reads CASSSTPGRQLYGYTF. The CDR3 nucleotides are TGTGCCAGCAGTTCGACTCCGGGACGCCAACTTTATGGCTACACCTTC.

The table lists this clonotype with a count of one. As DNA, the CDR3 is TGCAGCGTCGCCCTCGACGGCTACGAGCAGTACTTC. Protein sequence: CSVALDGYEQYF. V usage is TRBV29-1 and J usage is TRBJ2-7; D remains unclear. Trimming left V 6 bases short and J 3 bases short, with 12 bases between. CDR3 length: 12 amino acids. Germline loops: CDR1 SQVTM, CDR2 ANQGSEA.

The chain joins TRBV13 to TRBJ2-1; perhaps TRBD1 as D (5 bases). The CDR3 has 14 amino acids. V lost 3 bases to trimming and J lost 4 bases, with 10 bases between them. Germline V gene lookup returns CDR1 PRHDT and CDR2 FYEKMQ (reference sequence). Written as DNA, the CDR3 is TGTGCCAGCAGCTTCAGGACAATTTACAATGAGCAGTTCTTC. Amino acids: CASSFRTIYNEQFF.

CDR3 sequence: CANVAVFGTGVAEQYF. The CDR3 coding sequence is TGTGCCAACGTAGCAGTATTTGGGACAGGGGTCGCCGAGCAGTACTTC. The chain carries TRBV2 and TRBJ2-7, with TRBD1 matching 10 bases. This CDR3 has 16 residues. V shed 10 bases, J shed 6 bases, and the junction held 18 bases outside the gene matches. Germline CDR1 SNHLY, CDR2 FYNNEI.

The chain links TRBV2 to TRBJ1-2; D unclear. CDR1 and CDR2 (germline): SNHLY, FYNNEI. The ends were cut back, 2 bases at V and 0 bases at J, with 4 bases in the middle. The CDR3 runs 13 residues. The CDR3 spells CASSEQANYGYTF. The DNA of the CDR3 is TGTGCCAGCAGTGAACAGGCTAACTATGGCTACACCTTC. The whole variable domain, filled in from reference TRBV2 and TRBJ1-2, reads EPEVTQTPSHQVTQMGQEVILRCVPISNHLYFYWYRQILGQKVEFLVSFYNNEISEKSEIFDDQFSVERPDGSNFTLKIRSTKLEDSAMYFCASSEQANYGYTFGSGTRLTVV.

This clonotype was observed a few times. This chain joins TRBV5-4 and TRBJ2-7; 8 nucleotides line up with TRBD2. The CDR3 length is 14 residues. CDR1 is SGHNT and CDR2 is YYREEE in the germline V gene (reference sequence). The V segment lost 4 bases and the J segment 3 bases; nucleotides outside the gene matches: 6. Here the CDR3 DNA reads TGTGCCAGCAGCCCCGACAGCGGGAGCTACGAGCAGTACTTC. It encodes CASSPDSGSYEQYF.

The chain recombines TRBV29-1 with TRBJ1-2; 7 bases match TRBD1. V lost 6 bases to trimming and J lost 4 bases; unmatched junction nucleotides: 8. This CDR3 has 13 residues. The germline gives CDR1 SQVTM, CDR2 ANQGSEA. The chain's CDR3 is CSVTIGTAYGYTF. DNA of the CDR3: TGCAGCGTGACTATCGGGACAGCCTATGGCTACACCTTC. The full variable domain, with the rest looked up from reference TRBV29-1 and TRBJ1-2, is SAVISQKPSRDICQRGTSLTIQCQVDSQVTMMFWYRQQPGQSLTLIATANQGSEATYESGFVIDKFPISRPNLTFSTLTVSNMSPEDSSIYLCSVTIGTAYGYTFGSGTRLTVV.

This chain links TRBV29-1 with TRBJ2-1; a weak D match, TRBD1 (6 bases). The CDR3 consists of 14 residues. Germline V gene sequence: CDR1 SQVTM, CDR2 ANQGSEA. Trimming took off 8 bases at V and 0 bases at J, with 14 bases between the two ends. This chain's CDR3 is CSSIRGFSYNEQFF. The CDR3, as DNA: TGCAGCTCCATCAGGGGTTTCTCCTACAATGAGCAGTTCTTC.

The chain joins TRBV5-1 to TRBJ1-6, with 10 bases lining up with TRBD1. The CDR3 is 15 residues long. J lost 9 bases, V lost 0 bases, and 3 bases had no gene match. CDR1 is SGHRS, CDR2 YFSETQ, per germline. The CDR3: CASSLEGQGTSPLHF. CDR3 nucleotides: TGCGCCAGCAGCTTGGAGGGACAGGGGACTTCACCCCTCCACTTT.

This chain joins TRBV20-1 and TRBJ2-7; 7 bases are shared with TRBD1. There are 14 residues in the CDR3. Germline trimming cut 4 bases from V and 7 bases from J; bases unmatched to any gene: 13. Germline assignment: CDR1 DFQATT and CDR2 SNEGSKA (reference sequence). The CDR3 here is CSATPGTALQEQYF. The CDR3 DNA is TGCAGTGCTACACCCGGGACAGCCCTACAAGAGCAGTACTTC.

This sequence joins TRBV25-1 and TRBJ1-1; tentatively, D is TRBD1 (6 bases). V was cut by 5 bases and J by 3 bases, with 16 bases left in between. Germline V CDR1 and CDR2: MGHDK, SYGVNS. The CDR3 runs to 15 residues. This CDR3 reads CASSPRTEWYTEAFF. CDR3 nucleotides: TGTGCCAGCAGTCCCCGGACAGAGTGGTACACTGAAGCTTTCTTT.

The chain has TRBV29-1 and TRBJ1-1; the D is unclear. Germline CDR1 and CDR2: SQVTM and ANQGSEA. V lost 7 bases and J 1 base, leaving 7 bases between the germline ends. This CDR3 is 11 amino acids long. In nucleotides, the CDR3 is TGCAGCGCCGGGAGGAACACTGAAGCTTTCTTT. Translated: CSAGRNTEAFF. The whole variable domain, remainder taken from reference TRBV29-1 and TRBJ1-1, is SAVISQKPSRDICQRGTSLTIQCQVDSQVTMMFWYRQQPGQSLTLIATANQGSEATYESGFVIDKFPISRPNLTFSTLTVSNMSPEDSSIYLCSAGRNTEAFFGQGTRLTVV.

The V gene is TRBV12-3 or TRBV12-4, the J gene TRBJ1-2, with 7 bases lining up with TRBD1. This CDR3 is 14 amino acids long. J lost 0 bases, V lost 6 bases, and 4 bases had no gene match. The CDR3: CASRRQGTNYGYTF. CDR3 in DNA: TGTGCCAGCAGACGACAGGGTACTAACTATGGCTACACCTTC.

The chain recombines TRBV5-4 with TRBJ2-7; the D gene is possibly TRBD2 (6 bases). The CDR3 loop spans 16 amino acids. Trimming stripped 4 bases from V and 3 bases from J, with 20 bases between. Germline CDR1 and CDR2: SGHNT and YYREEE (reference sequence). The DNA of the CDR3 is TGTGCCAGCAGCCCGTCCGGCGGGGTGATGCTCTACGAGCAGTACTTC. Its protein is CASSPSGGVMLYEQYF.

The chain recombines TRBV3-1 with TRBJ2-2; D is unclear. Trimming removed 3 bases at V and 1 base at J, with 9 bases between. The CDR3 runs 15 residues. From germline, CDR1 is LGHDT and CDR2 YNNKEL (reference sequence). In DNA, the CDR3 is TGTGCCAGCAGCCAGCTCGCTCTGAACACCGGGGAGCTGTTTTTT. Protein sequence: CASSQLALNTGELFF. The variable domain in full, completed from reference TRBV3-1 and TRBJ2-2, reads DTAVSQTPKYLVTQMGNDKSIKCEQNLGHDTMYWYKQDSKKFLKIMFSYNNKELIINETVPNRFSPKSPDKAHLNLHINSLELGDSAVYFCASSQLALNTGELFFGEGSRLTVL.

The V and J genes are TRBV6-5 and TRBJ1-2, with 7 bases matching TRBD1. The J segment lost 4 bases and the V segment lost 6 bases, leaving 8 bases of the junction unmatched. CDR3 length equals 14 residues. Germline CDR1 is MNHEY and CDR2 is SVGAGI. In nucleotides, the CDR3 is TGTGCCAGCAGGTCCAACAGGGGCGTCTATGGCTACACCTTC. This translates into CASRSNRGVYGYTF.

V is TRBV14 and J is TRBJ1-6, with D unresolved. Germline CDR1 reads SGHDN; CDR2 reads FVKESK. The CDR3 consists of 13 residues. The germline V and J ends were trimmed by 0 bases and 11 bases, with 8 bases remaining between them. The CDR3: CASSQDHRTPLHF. In DNA form, the CDR3 reads TGTGCCAGCAGCCAAGATCATCGTACACCCCTCCACTTT.

V is TRBV20-1 and J is TRBJ1-1; TRBD1 might be the D (6 bases). Germline lookup yields CDR1 DFQATT and CDR2 SNEGSKA (reference sequence). The CDR3 runs 14 residues. V lost 6 bases and J lost 0, with 14 bases in between. CDR3 loop: CSALSGGLNTEAFF. CDR3 coding DNA: TGCAGTGCCCTCTCCGGGGGGCTGAACACTGAAGCTTTCTTT.

V is TRBV12-3 or TRBV12-4 and J is TRBJ2-5; 11 bases are shared with TRBD1. The CDR3 has 15 residues. With V trimmed by 5 bases and J by 4 bases, 6 bases remained unmatched. Here the CDR3 DNA reads TGTGCCAGCAGTCGCGCCGGGACAGGGGGAGAGACCCAGTACTTC. Translation: CASSRAGTGGETQYF.

The chain joins TRBV3-1 to TRBJ2-5; D possibly corresponds to TRBD1 (6 bases). CDR1 and CDR2 (germline): LGHDT, YNNKEL (reference sequence). The CDR3 has 15 amino acids. V shed 4 bases and J shed 0 bases, with 12 bases lying between them. The CDR3, as DNA: TGTGCCAGCAGCCGCAGTACAGGGTACCAAGAGACCCAGTACTTC. Translated: CASSRSTGYQETQYF.

This chain uses TRBV7-8 with TRBJ1-1, with D possibly being TRBD1 (5 bases). Trimming stripped 4 bases from V and 4 bases from J, with 19 bases between. The germline gives CDR1 SGHVS, CDR2 FQNEAQ. The CDR3 extends over 16 amino acids. CDR3 nucleotide sequence: TGTGCCAGCAGCTCAATCGGATGGGGGGTAGTCACTGAAGCTTTCTTT. Its translation: CASSSIGWGVVTEAFF.

The gene calls are TRBV20-1 and TRBJ1-4, with no clear D. Per the germline V gene, CDR1 is DFQATT and CDR2 is SNEGSKA (reference sequence). The length of the CDR3 is 14 residues. V lost 6 bases and J 0 bases, leaving 11 bases between the germline ends. For the CDR3, the DNA is TGCAGTGCCCCGTCATCCGCAACTAATGAAAAACTGTTTTTT. It codes for CSAPSSATNEKLFF.

The J gene is TRBJ2-7, the V gene TRBV25-1; D gene uncertain. Germline V lookup: CDR1 MGHDK, CDR2 SYGVNS. This CDR3 is built from 11 residues. V was clipped by 10 bases and J by 6 bases, with 13 bases between them. CDR3 residues: CATAARAEQYF. For the CDR3, the DNA is TGTGCCACCGCGGCAAGGGCCGAGCAGTACTTC.

The rearrangement links TRBV12-3 or TRBV12-4 to TRBJ1-5, with D perhaps TRBD1 (5 bases). The germline V and J ends were trimmed by 7 bases and 5 bases, with 9 bases remaining between them. This CDR3 has 12 residues. CDR3 coding DNA: TGTGCCAGCACGAGGGGATATCAGCCCCAGCATTTT. Translated, it gives CASTRGYQPQHF.

The chain combines TRBV18 with TRBJ2-5; tentative D call: TRBD1 (6 bases). V lost 1 base and J lost 5, with 14 bases in between. Germline V gives CDR1 KGHSH, CDR2 LQKENI. The CDR3 runs 15 residues. Here the CDR3 DNA reads TGTGCCAGCTCACCACGTGGTCCCCAGGGGGAGACCCAGTACTTC. Residues: CASSPRGPQGETQYF.